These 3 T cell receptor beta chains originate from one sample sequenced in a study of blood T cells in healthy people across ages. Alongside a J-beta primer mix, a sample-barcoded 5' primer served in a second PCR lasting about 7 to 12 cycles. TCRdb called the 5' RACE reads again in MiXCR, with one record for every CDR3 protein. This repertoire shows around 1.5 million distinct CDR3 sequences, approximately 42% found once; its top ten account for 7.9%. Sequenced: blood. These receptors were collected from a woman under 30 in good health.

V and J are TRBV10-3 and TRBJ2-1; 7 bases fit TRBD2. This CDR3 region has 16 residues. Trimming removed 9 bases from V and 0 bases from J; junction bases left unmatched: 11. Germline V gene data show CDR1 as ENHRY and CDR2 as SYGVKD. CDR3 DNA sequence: TGTGCCATAGGGGCCCTTGGCGGGGGCTCCTACAATGAGCAGTTCTTC. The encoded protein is CAIGALGGGSYNEQFF.

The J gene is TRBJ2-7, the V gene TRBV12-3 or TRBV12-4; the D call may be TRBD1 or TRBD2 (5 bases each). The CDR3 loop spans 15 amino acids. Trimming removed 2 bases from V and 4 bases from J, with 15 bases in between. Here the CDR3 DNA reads TGTGCCAGCAGTTTAAGGGACGTGGTCCTTTACGAGCAGTACTTC. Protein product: CASSLRDVVLYEQYF.

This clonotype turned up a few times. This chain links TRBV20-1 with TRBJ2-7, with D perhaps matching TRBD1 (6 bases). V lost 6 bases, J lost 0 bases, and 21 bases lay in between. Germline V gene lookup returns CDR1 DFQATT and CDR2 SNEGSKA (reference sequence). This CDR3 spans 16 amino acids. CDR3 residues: CSAHRFLTGSSYEQYF. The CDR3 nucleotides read TGCAGTGCCCATAGGTTCCTTACAGGGTCCTCCTACGAGCAGTACTTC.